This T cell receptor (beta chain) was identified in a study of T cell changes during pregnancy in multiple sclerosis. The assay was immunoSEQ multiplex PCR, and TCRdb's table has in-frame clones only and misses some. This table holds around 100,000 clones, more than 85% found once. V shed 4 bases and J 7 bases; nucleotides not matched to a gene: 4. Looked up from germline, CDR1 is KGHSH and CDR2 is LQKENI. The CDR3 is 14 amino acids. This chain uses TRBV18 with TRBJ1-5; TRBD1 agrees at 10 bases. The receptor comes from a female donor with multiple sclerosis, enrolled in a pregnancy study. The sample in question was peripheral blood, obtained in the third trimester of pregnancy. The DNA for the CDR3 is TGTGCCAGCTCACGACAGGGGGCCGACCAGCCCCAGCATTTT. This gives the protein CASSRQGADQPQHF. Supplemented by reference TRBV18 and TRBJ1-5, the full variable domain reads NAGVMQNPRHLVRRRGQEARLRCSPMKGHSHVYWYRQLPEEGLKFMVYLQKENIIDESGMPKERFSAEFPKEGPSILRIQQVVRGDSAAYFCASSRQGADQPQHFGDGTRLSIL.